The rows below give T cell receptor beta chains drawn from one sample of a study of T cells in Graves' hyperthyroidism and ophthalmopathy. TCRdb analysed the multiplex PCR reads with MiXCR anew, one entry per CDR3 protein. The sample yields over 650,000 distinct CDR3 sequences, approximately 16% seen once. The sample consisted of blood. These receptor sequences come from a man younger than 30 with Graves' hyperthyroidism. The CDR3 runs from the conserved cysteine through the conserved F or W. D genes are given only for firm matches. For some rows the clone size is stated as once, few or many, or as a class when expanded; others skip it.

v_gene	j_gene	abundance	d_gene	CDR3nt	CDR3aa
TRBV11-2	TRBJ1-1	many	TRBD1	TGTGCCAGCAGCTTTAGGGACAGAATGAACACTGAAGCTTTCTTT	CASSFRDRMNTEAFF
TRBV2	TRBJ2-2	many	.	TGTGCCAGCAGTAGAGTCTGGAACACCGGGGAGCTGTTTTTT	CASSRVWNTGELFF
TRBV19	TRBJ2-7	many	.	TGTGCCAGTAGTACCAACCCGGACAGCTACGAGCAGTACTTC	CASSTNPDSYEQYF
TRBV28	TRBJ2-2	.	TRBD2	TGTGCCAGCAGCATAGCGGGAGGGGTCGGGGAGCTGTTTTTT	CASSIAGGVGELFF
TRBV18	TRBJ2-4	.	TRBD2	TGTGCCAGCTCATCCGGGACTAGCGAACAAAACATTCAGTACTTC	CASSSGTSEQNIQYF
TRBV15	TRBJ2-3	.	.	TGTGCCACCAGCAGAGATTGGTCGGATACGCAGTATTTT	CATSRDWSDTQYF
TRBV10-3	TRBJ1-1	.	.	TGTGCCATCAGTGAGTGGGGTTCCGAAGCTTTCTTT	CAISEWGSEAFF
TRBV20-1	TRBJ2-7	many	.	TGCAGTGCTAGAGATCATATCCGGGAGCTCTCCTACGAGCAGTACTTC	CSARDHIRELSYEQYF
TRBV18	TRBJ2-7	.	.	TGTGCCAGCTCACCAATTTACGGGGAAATCTCCTACGAGCAGTACTTC	CASSPIYGEISYEQYF
TRBV12-3/TRBV12-4	TRBJ2-7	many	TRBD2	TGTGCCAGCCTGGGGTCTAGCGGGAGGCGAAACGAGCAGTACTTC	CASLGSSGRRNEQYF
TRBV12-5	TRBJ2-1	few	TRBD1	TGTGCTAGTGGTTTGGTACTCGGACAGGGGGAGAATGAGCAGTTCTTC	CASGLVLGQGENEQFF
TRBV6-1	TRBJ2-7	few	.	TGTGCCAGCACCGACTCGGGCTCCCCCGTGCAGTACTTC	CASTDSGSPVQYF
TRBV5-1	TRBJ1-2	many	.	TGCGCCAGCAGCATCAAGGCTAACTATGGCTACACCTTC	CASSIKANYGYTF
TRBV28	TRBJ2-7	many	.	TGTGCCAGCAGTTTATGGCCCCGAAGCCACGAGCAGTACTTC	CASSLWPRSHEQYF
TRBV20-1	TRBJ2-7	.	TRBD2	TGCAGTGCTAGAGATTTGGTAGCGGGATACGAGCAGTACTTC	CSARDLVAGYEQYF
TRBV9	TRBJ2-1	.	.	TGTGCCAGCAGCGTAGCAGGCAGGGTTTATGAGCAGTTCTTC	CASSVAGRVYEQFF
TRBV7-8	TRBJ1-1	few	.	TGTGCCAGCAGCTTAGCGGTTTGGGCACCCAGCACTGAAGCTTTCTTT	CASSLAVWAPSTEAFF
TRBV7-8	TRBJ2-3	.	TRBD2	TGTGCCAGCAGCCTCCGGGTAGCGGGGAGCACAGATACGCAGTATTTT	CASSLRVAGSTDTQYF
TRBV27	TRBJ2-6	few	.	TGTGCCAGCAGTTCACTCGGCTCTGGGGCCAACGTCCTGACTTTC	CASSSLGSGANVLTF
TRBV19	TRBJ2-7	few	TRBD1	TGTGCCAGTAGTACTCGACAGGGGACCGGCGAGCAGTACTTC	CASSTRQGTGEQYF
TRBV2	TRBJ2-5	few	.	TGTGCCAGCACCGGAGGGGAGGTAGAGACCCAGTACTTC	CASTGGEVETQYF
TRBV6-2/TRBV6-3	TRBJ2-2	.	.	TGTGCCCCTACCAACCCCGGGAGCGGGGAGCTGTTTTTT	CAPTNPGSGELFF
TRBV6-2/TRBV6-3	TRBJ1-1	many	.	TGTGCCAGCAGTGACACAGGACTGAACACTGAAGCTTTCTTT	CASSDTGLNTEAFF
TRBV2	TRBJ2-6	few	.	TGTGCCAGCAGGCGGGACAGCTCTGGGGCCAACGTCCTGACTTTC	CASRRDSSGANVLTF
TRBV28	TRBJ2-1	many	TRBD2	TGTGCCAGCCGCCTTAGCGGGAGACTGAATGAGCAGTTCTTC	CASRLSGRLNEQFF
TRBV6-2/TRBV6-3	TRBJ2-3	.	.	TGTGCCAGCAGCCAGAACAGCGGGCACACAGATACGCAGTATTTT	CASSQNSGHTDTQYF
TRBV20-1	TRBJ2-7	few	.	TGCAGTGTACCTGACGTAGGGGAGCAGTACTTC	CSVPDVGEQYF
TRBV20-1	TRBJ2-7	many	.	TGCAGTGCTAGATGGAGCTACGAGCAGTACTTC	CSARWSYEQYF
TRBV9	TRBJ1-2	few	.	TGTGCCAGCAGCGTAGACGCGGGGAAAGGAGGCTACACCTTC	CASSVDAGKGGYTF
TRBV30	TRBJ1-5	many	TRBD1	TGTGCCTGGAGTCAAGGAGGGGGCAATAGCAATCAGCCCCAGCATTTT	CAWSQGGGNSNQPQHF
TRBV4-2	TRBJ1-1	.	.	TGTGCCAGCAGCCAAGGAGCCCCGGGACAACCGTCTGAGGGGGCTTTCTTT	CASSQGAPGQPSEGAFF
TRBV13	TRBJ2-7	many	.	TGTGCCAGCAGCTTCAGACAGGCGTCCTACGAGCAGTACTTC	CASSFRQASYEQYF
TRBV5-1	TRBJ1-1	.	.	TGCGCCAGCAGCGCAGGGGCCGTGAACACTGAAGCTTTCTTT	CASSAGAVNTEAFF
TRBV29-1	TRBJ1-2	.	.	TGCAGCGTGGCGGCCTTATCTTACGGCTACACCTTC	CSVAALSYGYTF
TRBV27	TRBJ2-2	.	.	TGTGCCAGCAGTGGGACGAGGGAGGCCGGGGAGCTGTTTTTT	CASSGTREAGELFF
TRBV28	TRBJ2-5	many	.	TGTGCCAGCAGTGCTCAGGGAACCGAGACCCAGTACTTC	CASSAQGTETQYF
TRBV7-9	TRBJ2-3	few	TRBD2	TGTGCCAGCACCCCCCGGGAGGGTAGCGGGATGCGTAGAGATACGCAGTATTTT	CASTPREGSGMRRDTQYF
TRBV24-1	TRBJ2-7	many	TRBD1	TGTGCCACCAGTGATTTAGCCGGGACAGAGGGCTACGAGCAGTACTTC	CATSDLAGTEGYEQYF
TRBV28	TRBJ1-2	many	TRBD1	TGTGCCAGCAGTCAAACGGGACAGGCGGCGATGGAGGGCTACACCTTC	CASSQTGQAAMEGYTF
TRBV14	TRBJ2-1	many	.	TGTGCCAGCAGCCAAGATAGAACAGCGTACAATGAGCAGTTCTTC	CASSQDRTAYNEQFF
TRBV5-5	TRBJ1-5	few	TRBD1	TGTGCCAGCAGCGGGGGCTGGGACAGTAGCAATCAGCCCCAGCATTTT	CASSGGWDSSNQPQHF
TRBV12-3/TRBV12-4	TRBJ2-7	.	TRBD2	TGTGCCAGCAGTTTTACGCTAGGGACTAGCGGAGACTACGAGCAGTACTTC	CASSFTLGTSGDYEQYF
TRBV10-3	TRBJ2-7	.	TRBD2	TGTGCCATCAGTGAAGCTAGCGGGAGATACGAGCAGTACTTC	CAISEASGRYEQYF
TRBV6-1	TRBJ2-1	many	TRBD2	TGTGCCAGCAGTGAAGCGGGACTAATCTACAATGAGCAGTTCTTC	CASSEAGLIYNEQFF
TRBV3-1	TRBJ1-1	few	.	TGTGCCAGCAGCCAAGAGGGCCGGGGTGGAACTTTCTTT	CASSQEGRGGTFF
TRBV6-1	TRBJ1-6	many	.	TGTGCCAGCAGTTCCAGTAATTCACCCCTCCACTTT	CASSSSNSPLHF
TRBV28	TRBJ2-7	many	.	TGTGCCAGCAGTTTAGGCCAAACCGGCGAGCAGTACTTC	CASSLGQTGEQYF